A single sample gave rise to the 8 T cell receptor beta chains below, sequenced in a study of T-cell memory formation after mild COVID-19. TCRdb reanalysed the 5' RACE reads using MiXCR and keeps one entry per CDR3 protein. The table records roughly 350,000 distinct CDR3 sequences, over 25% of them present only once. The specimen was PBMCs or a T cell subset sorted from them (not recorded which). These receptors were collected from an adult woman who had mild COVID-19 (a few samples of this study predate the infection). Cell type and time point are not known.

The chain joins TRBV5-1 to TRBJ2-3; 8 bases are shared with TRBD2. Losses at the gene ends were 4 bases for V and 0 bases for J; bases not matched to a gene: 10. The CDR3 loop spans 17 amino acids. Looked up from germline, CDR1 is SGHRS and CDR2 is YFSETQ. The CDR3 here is CASSARTSGGSTDTQYF. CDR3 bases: TGCGCCAGCAGCGCCCGTACTAGCGGAGGAAGCACAGATACGCAGTATTTT.

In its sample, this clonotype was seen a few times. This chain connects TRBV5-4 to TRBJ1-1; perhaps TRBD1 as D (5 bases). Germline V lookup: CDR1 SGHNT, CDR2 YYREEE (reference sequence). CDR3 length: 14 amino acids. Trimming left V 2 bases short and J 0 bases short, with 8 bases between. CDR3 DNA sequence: TGTGCCAGCAGCTTCGGGACGGTGAACACTGAAGCTTTCTTT. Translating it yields CASSFGTVNTEAFF.

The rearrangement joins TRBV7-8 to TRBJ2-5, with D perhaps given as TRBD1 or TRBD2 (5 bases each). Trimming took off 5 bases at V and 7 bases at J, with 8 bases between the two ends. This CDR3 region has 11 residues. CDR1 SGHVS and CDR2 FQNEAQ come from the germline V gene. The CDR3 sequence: CASSNGGTQYF. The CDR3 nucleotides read TGTGCCAGCAGCAATGGGGGGACCCAGTACTTC.

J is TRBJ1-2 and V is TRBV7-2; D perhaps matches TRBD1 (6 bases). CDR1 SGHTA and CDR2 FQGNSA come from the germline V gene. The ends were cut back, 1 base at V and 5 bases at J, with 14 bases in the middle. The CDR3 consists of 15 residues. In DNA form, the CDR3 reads TGTGCCAGCAGCTTAGTGGCAGGGGAGGCTTATGGCTACACCTTC. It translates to CASSLVAGEAYGYTF.

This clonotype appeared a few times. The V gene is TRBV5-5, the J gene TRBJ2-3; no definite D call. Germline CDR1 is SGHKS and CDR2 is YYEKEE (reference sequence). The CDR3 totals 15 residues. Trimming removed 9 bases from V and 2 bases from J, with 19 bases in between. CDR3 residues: CATRPRDHSTDTQYF. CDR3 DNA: TGTGCCACCCGCCCCCGTGACCACTCCACAGATACGCAGTATTTT.

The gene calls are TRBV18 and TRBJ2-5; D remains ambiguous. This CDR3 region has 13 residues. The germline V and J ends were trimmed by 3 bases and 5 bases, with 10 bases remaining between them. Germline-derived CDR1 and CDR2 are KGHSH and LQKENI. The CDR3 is CASSPQARETQYF. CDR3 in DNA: TGTGCCAGCTCACCTCAAGCTCGGGAGACCCAGTACTTC.

CDR3 sequence: CSVEEGLQETQYF. DNA of the CDR3: TGCAGCGTTGAAGAGGGACTCCAAGAGACCCAGTACTTC. The chain uses TRBV29-1 and TRBJ2-5, with TRBD2 as a possible D gene (6 bases). This CDR3 spans 13 amino acids. Trimming shortened V by 0 bases and J by 1 base, and 6 bases separated the two germline ends. Germline V gene lookup returns CDR1 SQVTM and CDR2 ANQGSEA.

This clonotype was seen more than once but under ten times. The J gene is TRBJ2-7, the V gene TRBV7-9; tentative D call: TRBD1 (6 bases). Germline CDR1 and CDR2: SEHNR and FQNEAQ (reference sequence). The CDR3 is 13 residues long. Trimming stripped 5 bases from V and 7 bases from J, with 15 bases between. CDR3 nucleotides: TGTGCCAGCAGCCTACAGGGTGTCGGTGAGCAGTACTTC. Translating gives CASSLQGVGEQYF.